Below, 7 T cell receptor beta chains from the same sample are listed, as sequenced in a study of blood T cell repertoires in COVID-19. The data were produced by immunoSEQ multiplex PCR, yet TCRdb's version contains in-frame clones alone and is incomplete. The repertoire holds approximately 50,000 clones, with about 83% as singletons. Material: peripheral blood. Every receptor here comes from a human donor in a cohort sampled during active COVID-19.

J is TRBJ2-1 and V is TRBV24-1, with TRBD1 identical over 7 bases. The V gene's germline CDR1 is KGHDR and CDR2 SFDVKD. CDR3 length equals 15 residues. V lost 8 bases and J lost 6; bases outside the gene matches: 12. DNA for the CDR3: TGTGCCACCACCGGAGGTGAGGGGGCGAGCAATGAGCAGTTCTTC. This gives the protein CATTGGEGASNEQFF.

The V and J genes are TRBV10-3 and TRBJ1-4; D is perhaps TRBD1 (5 bases). Germline CDR1 is ENHRY and CDR2 is SYGVKD. The CDR3 covers 14 residues. V shed 8 bases and J shed 7 bases, with 17 bases lying between them. In nucleotides, the CDR3 is TGTGCCATCGGCCGAACAGGAGATGTTGAAAAACTGTTTTTT. As protein: CAIGRTGDVEKLFF.

J is TRBJ2-7 and V is TRBV29-1, with D possibly matching TRBD1 (5 bases). V lost 4 bases to trimming and J lost 0 bases, with 10 bases between them. This CDR3 region has 13 residues. Germline V CDR1 and CDR2: SQVTM, ANQGSEA. CDR3 protein: CSVGQGRSYEQYF. As DNA, the CDR3 is TGCAGCGTTGGGCAGGGTCGCTCCTACGAGCAGTACTTC.

The chain employs TRBV12-3 or TRBV12-4 and TRBJ1-2, with TRBD1 matching 7 bases. Germline trimming cut 6 bases from V and 4 bases from J; bases unmatched to any gene: 2. CDR3 size: 12 residues. In DNA form, the CDR3 reads TGTGCCAGCAGACAGGGGCTCTATGGCTACACCTTC. Protein sequence: CASRQGLYGYTF.

This clone was recorded once. The chain combines TRBV7-9 with TRBJ2-5, with D perhaps TRBD2 (6 bases). CDR3 size: 15 residues. The germline V and J ends were trimmed by 3 bases and 1 base, with 12 bases remaining between them. Germline assignment: CDR1 SEHNR and CDR2 FQNEAQ (reference sequence). The chain's CDR3 is CASSLDGGTQETQYF. The CDR3 DNA reads as TGTGCCAGCAGCTTGGATGGCGGGACCCAAGAGACCCAGTACTTC.

The genes are TRBV7-9 and TRBJ2-3; 11 nucleotides agree with TRBD2. The CDR3 is made up of 15 amino acids. Trimming took 5 bases from V and 1 from J; bases not matched to a gene: 2. The germline CDR1 and CDR2 sequences are SEHNR and FQNEAQ (reference sequence). In nucleotides, the CDR3 is TGTGCCAGCAGCCAGACTAGCGGGGGCACAGATACGCAGTATTTT. Its translation: CASSQTSGGTDTQYF.

The rearrangement links TRBV13 to TRBJ2-7; 7 bases are a match to TRBD1. In germline, CDR1 is PRHDT, CDR2 FYEKMQ (reference sequence). J gave up 5 bases and V 5 bases, and 9 bases lay outside the gene matches. The CDR3 runs 14 residues. The CDR3 spells CASSDLRDRDEQYF. The CDR3 region has the DNA TGTGCCAGCAGCGACCTTAGGGACAGAGACGAGCAGTACTTC.